This T cell receptor (beta chain) was profiled in a study of T cell changes during pregnancy in multiple sclerosis. Measured with immunoSEQ multiplex PCR; TCRdb has only the in-frame clones, and not every one. The data contain fewer than 75,000 clones, roughly 90% of them seen just once; the ten biggest clones take up approximately 1.5%. V lost 8 bases and J 0 bases, leaving 10 bases between the germline ends. The germline gives CDR1 SQVTM, CDR2 ANQGSEA. The CDR3 contains 12 residues. Source: peripheral blood, taken in the second trimester of pregnancy. The V call is TRBV29-1, the J call TRBJ1-1; D perhaps matches TRBD1 (6 bases). The receptor was isolated from a female donor with multiple sclerosis, enrolled in a pregnancy study. For the CDR3, the DNA is TGCAGCTACAGGGTTATGAACACTGAAGCTTTCTTT. Translated: CSYRVMNTEAFF.